This TCR beta chain stems from a study of blood T cell repertoires in COVID-19. Study-wide context: Donors in the United States, Italy and Spain gave samples during acute or convalescent COVID-19. The analysed material was cDNA or gDNA that came from T cells, B-cell-depleted T cells, or PBMCs.

Generated by immunoSEQ multiplex PCR, the TCRdb table keeps only in-frame clones and is missing some. The table lists around 50,000 clones, more than 70% of them singletons, with around 2.2% in the top ten. The length of the CDR3 is 12 residues. V lost 7 bases to trimming and J lost 4 bases, with 10 bases between them. Germline-derived CDR1 and CDR2 are MDHEN and SYDVKM. The chain uses TRBV28 and TRBJ1-2; unclear D gene. This sequence originates from a human donor in a cohort sampled during active COVID-19. Sequencing used peripheral blood. Here the CDR3 reads CASTQPPYGYTF. The CDR3 DNA reads TGTGCCAGCACACAGCCCCCCTATGGCTACACCTTC.